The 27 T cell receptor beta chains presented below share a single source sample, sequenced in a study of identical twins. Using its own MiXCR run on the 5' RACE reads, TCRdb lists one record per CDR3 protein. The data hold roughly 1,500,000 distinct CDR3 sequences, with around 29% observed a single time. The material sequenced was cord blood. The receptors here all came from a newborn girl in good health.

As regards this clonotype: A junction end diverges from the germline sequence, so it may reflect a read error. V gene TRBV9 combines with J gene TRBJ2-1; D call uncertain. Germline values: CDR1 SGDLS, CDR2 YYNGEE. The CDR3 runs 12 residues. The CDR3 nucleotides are TGTGCCAGCAGCGTCGGGTGGAATGGGCAGTTCTTC. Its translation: CASSVGWNGQFF.

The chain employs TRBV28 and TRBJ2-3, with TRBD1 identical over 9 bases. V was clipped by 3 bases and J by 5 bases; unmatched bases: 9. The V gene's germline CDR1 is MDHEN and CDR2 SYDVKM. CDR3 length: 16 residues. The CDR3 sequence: CASSFGQGTSGDTQYF. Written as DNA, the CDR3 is TGTGCCAGCAGTTTCGGACAGGGGACCTCCGGAGATACGCAGTATTTT.

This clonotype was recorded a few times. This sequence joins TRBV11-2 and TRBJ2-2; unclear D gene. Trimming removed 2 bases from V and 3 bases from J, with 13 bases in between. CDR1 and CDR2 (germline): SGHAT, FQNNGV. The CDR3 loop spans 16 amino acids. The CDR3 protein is CASSLWQMPYTGELFF. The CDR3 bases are TGTGCCAGCAGCTTATGGCAAATGCCATACACCGGGGAGCTGTTTTTT.

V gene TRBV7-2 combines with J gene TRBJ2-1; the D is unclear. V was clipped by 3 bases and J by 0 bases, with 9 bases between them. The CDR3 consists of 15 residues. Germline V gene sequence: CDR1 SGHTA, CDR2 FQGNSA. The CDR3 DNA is TGTGCCAGCAGCTTCGCTAAGAGCTCCTACAATGAGCAGTTCTTC. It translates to CASSFAKSSYNEQFF.

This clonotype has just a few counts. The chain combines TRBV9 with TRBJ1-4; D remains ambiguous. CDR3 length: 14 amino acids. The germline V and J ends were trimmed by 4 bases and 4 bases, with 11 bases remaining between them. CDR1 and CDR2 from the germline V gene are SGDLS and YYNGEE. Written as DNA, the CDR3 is TGTGCCAGCAGCCCGGGTGGAATTAATGAAAAACTGTTTTTT. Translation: CASSPGGINEKLFF. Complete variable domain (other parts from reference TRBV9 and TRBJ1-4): DSGVTQTPKHLITATGQRVTLRCSPRSGDLSVYWYQQSLDQGLQFLIQYYNGEERAKGNILERFSAQQFPDLHSELNLSSLELGDSALYFCASSPGGINEKLFFGSGTQLSVL.

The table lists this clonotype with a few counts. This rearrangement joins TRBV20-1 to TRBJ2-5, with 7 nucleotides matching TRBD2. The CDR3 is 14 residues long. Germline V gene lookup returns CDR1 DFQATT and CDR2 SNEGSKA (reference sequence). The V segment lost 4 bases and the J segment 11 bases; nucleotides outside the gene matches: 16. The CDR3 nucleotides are TGCAGTGCTATTCGACTAGCCCTTCCCGGTGAGCAGTACTTC. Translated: CSAIRLALPGEQYF.

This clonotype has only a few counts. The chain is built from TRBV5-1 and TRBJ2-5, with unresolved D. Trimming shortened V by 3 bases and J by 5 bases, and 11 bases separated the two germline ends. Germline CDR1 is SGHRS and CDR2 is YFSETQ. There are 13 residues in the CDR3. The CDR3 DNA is TGCGCCAGCAGCTCCCATGGCTCGGAGACCCAGTACTTC. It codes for CASSSHGSETQYF.

The CDR3 DNA follows: TGTGCCAGCAGTCCGAGGGTGGCGGCGAAGAACACTGAAGCTTTCTTT. This codes for CASSPRVAAKNTEAFF. The chain combines TRBV2 with TRBJ1-1; D ambiguous. This CDR3 is 16 amino acids long. Deletions cut 5 bases from V and 1 base from J, with 17 bases between. Germline CDR1 and CDR2: SNHLY and FYNNEI.

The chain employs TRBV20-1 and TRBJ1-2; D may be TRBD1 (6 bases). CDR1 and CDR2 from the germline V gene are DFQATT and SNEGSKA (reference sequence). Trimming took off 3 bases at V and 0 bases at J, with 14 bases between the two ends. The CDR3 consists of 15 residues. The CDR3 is CSASTVRGPNYGYTF. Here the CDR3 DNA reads TGCAGTGCTAGCACAGTACGGGGGCCTAACTATGGCTACACCTTC.

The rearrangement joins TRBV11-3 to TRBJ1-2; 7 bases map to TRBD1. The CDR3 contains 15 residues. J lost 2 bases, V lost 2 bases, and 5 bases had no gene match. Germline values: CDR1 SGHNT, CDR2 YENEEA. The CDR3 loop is CASSLTRDRNYGYTF. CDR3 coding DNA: TGTGCCAGCAGCTTAACCCGGGACAGAAACTATGGCTACACCTTC.

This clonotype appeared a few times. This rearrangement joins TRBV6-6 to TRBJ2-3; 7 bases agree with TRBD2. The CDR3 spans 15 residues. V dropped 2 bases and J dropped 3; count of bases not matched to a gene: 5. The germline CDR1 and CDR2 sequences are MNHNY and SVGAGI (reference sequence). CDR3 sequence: CASSYRRGTTDTQYF. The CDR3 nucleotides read TGTGCCAGCAGTTACCGGCGGGGGACTACAGATACGCAGTATTTT.

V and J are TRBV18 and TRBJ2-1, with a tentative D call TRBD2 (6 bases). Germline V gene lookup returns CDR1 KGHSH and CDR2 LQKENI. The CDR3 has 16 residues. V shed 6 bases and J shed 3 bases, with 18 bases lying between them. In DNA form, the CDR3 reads TGTGCCAGCTCCCCCTGGTGGGCGGGAATCTACAATGAGCAGTTCTTC. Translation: CASSPWWAGIYNEQFF.

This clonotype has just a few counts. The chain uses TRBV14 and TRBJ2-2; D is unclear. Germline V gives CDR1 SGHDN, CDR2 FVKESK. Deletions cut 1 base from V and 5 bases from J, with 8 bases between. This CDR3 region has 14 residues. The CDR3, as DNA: TGTGCCAGCAGCCAAGCGGTCCGGACCGGGGAGCTGTTTTTT. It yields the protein CASSQAVRTGELFF. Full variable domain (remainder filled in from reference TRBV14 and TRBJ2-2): EAGVTQFPSHSVIEKGQTVTLRCDPISGHDNLYWYRRVMGKEIKFLLHFVKESKQDESGMPNNRFLAERTGGTYSTLKVQPAELEDSGVYFCASSQAVRTGELFFGEGSRLTVL.

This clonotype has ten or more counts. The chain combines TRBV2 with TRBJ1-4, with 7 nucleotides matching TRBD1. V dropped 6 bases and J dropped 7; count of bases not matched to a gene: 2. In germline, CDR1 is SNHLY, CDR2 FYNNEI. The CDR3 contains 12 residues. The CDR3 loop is CASRTGFEKLFF. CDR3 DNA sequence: TGTGCCAGCAGGACAGGGTTTGAAAAACTGTTTTTT.

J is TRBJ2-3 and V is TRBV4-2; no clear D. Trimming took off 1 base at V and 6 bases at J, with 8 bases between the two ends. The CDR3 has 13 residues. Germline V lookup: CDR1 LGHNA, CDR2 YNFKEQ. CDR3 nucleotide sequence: TGTGCCAGCAGCCAAGCACAGCAGGATACGCAGTATTTT. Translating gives CASSQAQQDTQYF.

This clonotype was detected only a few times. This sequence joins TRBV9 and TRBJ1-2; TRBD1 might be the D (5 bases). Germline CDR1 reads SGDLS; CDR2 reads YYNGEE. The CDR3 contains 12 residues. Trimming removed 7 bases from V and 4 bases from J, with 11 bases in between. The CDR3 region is CASVEGLYGYTF. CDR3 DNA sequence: TGTGCCAGCGTCGAGGGGCTCTATGGCTACACCTTC. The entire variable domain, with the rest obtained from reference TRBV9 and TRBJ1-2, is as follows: DSGVTQTPKHLITATGQRVTLRCSPRSGDLSVYWYQQSLDQGLQFLIQYYNGEERAKGNILERFSAQQFPDLHSELNLSSLELGDSALYFCASVEGLYGYTFGSGTRLTVV.

CDR3 in amino acids: CASSLASGTGYHNEQYF. In DNA form, the CDR3 reads TGTGCCAGCAGTTTAGCGTCCGGGACAGGGTACCACAATGAGCAGTACTTC. The J gene is TRBJ2-5, the V gene TRBV12-3 or TRBV12-4; 9 bases are shared with TRBD1. This CDR3 region has 17 residues. J lost 11 bases, V lost 0 bases, and 16 bases had no gene match.

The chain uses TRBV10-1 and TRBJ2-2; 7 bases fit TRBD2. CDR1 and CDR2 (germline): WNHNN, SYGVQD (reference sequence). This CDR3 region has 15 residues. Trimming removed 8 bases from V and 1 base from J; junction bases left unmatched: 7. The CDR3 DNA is TGCGCCAGCTCGTCGGGCGGGGGGAACACCGGGGAGCTGTTTTTT. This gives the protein CASSSGGGNTGELFF.

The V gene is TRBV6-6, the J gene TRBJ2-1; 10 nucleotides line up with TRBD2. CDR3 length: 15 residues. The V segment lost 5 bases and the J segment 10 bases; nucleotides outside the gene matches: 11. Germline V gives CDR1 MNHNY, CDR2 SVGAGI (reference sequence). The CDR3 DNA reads TGTGCCAGCAGTCAACTTAGCGGGAGGCCCCACGAGCAGTTCTTC. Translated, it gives CASSQLSGRPHEQFF.

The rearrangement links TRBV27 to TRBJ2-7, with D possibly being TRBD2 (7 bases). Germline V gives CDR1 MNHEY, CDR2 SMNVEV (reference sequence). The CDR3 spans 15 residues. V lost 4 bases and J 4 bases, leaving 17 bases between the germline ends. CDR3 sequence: CASSSYAGRGYEQYF. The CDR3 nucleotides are TGTGCCAGCAGTTCCTATGCAGGGAGGGGGTACGAGCAGTACTTC.

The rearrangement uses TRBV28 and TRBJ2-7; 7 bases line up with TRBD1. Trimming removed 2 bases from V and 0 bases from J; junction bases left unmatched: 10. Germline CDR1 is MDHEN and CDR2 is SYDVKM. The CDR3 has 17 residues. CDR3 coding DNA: TGTGCCAGCAGTTTAATATGGGGACAGCGAACCTCCTACGAGCAGTACTTC. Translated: CASSLIWGQRTSYEQYF.

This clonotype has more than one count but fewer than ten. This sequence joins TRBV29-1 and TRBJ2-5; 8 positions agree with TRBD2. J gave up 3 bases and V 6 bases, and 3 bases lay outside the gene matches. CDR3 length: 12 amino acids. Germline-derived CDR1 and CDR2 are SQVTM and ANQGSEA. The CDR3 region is CSVGSGKETQYF. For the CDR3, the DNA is TGCAGCGTGGGTAGCGGGAAAGAGACCCAGTACTTC. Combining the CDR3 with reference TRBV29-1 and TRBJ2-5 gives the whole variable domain SAVISQKPSRDICQRGTSLTIQCQVDSQVTMMFWYRQQPGQSLTLIATANQGSEATYESGFVIDKFPISRPNLTFSTLTVSNMSPEDSSIYLCSVGSGKETQYFGPGTRLLVL.

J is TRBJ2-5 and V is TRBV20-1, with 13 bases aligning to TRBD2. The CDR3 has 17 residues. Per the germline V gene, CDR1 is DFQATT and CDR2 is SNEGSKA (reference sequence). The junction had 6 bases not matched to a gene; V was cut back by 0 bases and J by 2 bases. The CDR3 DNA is TGCAGTGCTAGAGATCTCGGACTAGCGGGGGTGCAAGAGACCCAGTACTTC. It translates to CSARDLGLAGVQETQYF.

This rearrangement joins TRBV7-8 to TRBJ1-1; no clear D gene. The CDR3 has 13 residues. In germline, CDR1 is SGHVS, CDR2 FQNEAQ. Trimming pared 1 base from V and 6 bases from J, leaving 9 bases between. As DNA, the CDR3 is TGTGCCAGCAGCTTAGGGTACGGACCTGAAGCTTTCTTT. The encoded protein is CASSLGYGPEAFF.

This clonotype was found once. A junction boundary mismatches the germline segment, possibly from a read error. CDR3 DNA sequence: TGTGCCGGCAGCTCCCATCGGGAGGCGTATGGCTACACCTTC. Encoded protein: CAGSSHREAYGYTF. This rearrangement joins TRBV11-2 to TRBJ1-2; D uncertain. The CDR3 spans 14 residues. Germline V lookup: CDR1 SGHAT, CDR2 FQNNGV.

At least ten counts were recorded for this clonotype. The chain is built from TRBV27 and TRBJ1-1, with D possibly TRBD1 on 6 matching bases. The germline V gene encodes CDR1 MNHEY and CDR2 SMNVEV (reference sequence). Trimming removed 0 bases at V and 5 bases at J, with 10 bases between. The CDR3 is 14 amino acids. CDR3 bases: TGTGCCAGCAGTTTATCCAGGGGTAGGACTGAAGCTTTCTTT. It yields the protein CASSLSRGRTEAFF.

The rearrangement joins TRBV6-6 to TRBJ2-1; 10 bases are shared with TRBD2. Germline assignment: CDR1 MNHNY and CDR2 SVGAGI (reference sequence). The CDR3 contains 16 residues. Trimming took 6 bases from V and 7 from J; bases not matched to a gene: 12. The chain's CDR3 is CASSPAGGLAANEQFF. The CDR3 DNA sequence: TGTGCCAGCAGCCCAGCTGGAGGACTAGCGGCGAATGAGCAGTTCTTC.